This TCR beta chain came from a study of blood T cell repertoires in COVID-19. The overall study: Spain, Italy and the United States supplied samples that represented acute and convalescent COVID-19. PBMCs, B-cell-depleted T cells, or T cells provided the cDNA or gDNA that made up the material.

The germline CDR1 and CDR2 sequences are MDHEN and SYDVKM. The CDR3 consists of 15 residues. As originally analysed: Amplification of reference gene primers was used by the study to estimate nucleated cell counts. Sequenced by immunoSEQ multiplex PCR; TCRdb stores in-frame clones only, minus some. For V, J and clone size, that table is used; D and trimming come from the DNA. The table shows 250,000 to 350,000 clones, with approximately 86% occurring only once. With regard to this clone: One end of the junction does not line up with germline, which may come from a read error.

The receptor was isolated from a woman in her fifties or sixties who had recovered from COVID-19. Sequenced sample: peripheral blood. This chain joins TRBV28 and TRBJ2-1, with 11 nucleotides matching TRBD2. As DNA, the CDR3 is TGTACCAGCAGTTTGGCTAGCGGGAGGAACGGGGAGCAGTTCTTC. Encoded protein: CTSSLASGRNGEQFF.